The sequence of this TCR beta chain was determined in a study of blood T cell repertoires in COVID-19. On the study more broadly: Spain, Italy and the United States supplied samples that represented acute and convalescent COVID-19.

In the authors' workflow: The assay estimated nucleated cells by amplifying reference gene primers. Using immunoSEQ multiplex PCR, the repertoire was profiled, and TCRdb retains in-frame clones only, with some absent. That table supplies the V and J calls and clone size; D and trimming were determined from the DNA. The sample includes around 220,000 clones, about 82% of them seen just once. Germline values: CDR1 LGHNA, CDR2 YNFKEQ. With 2 bases removed from V and 0 bases from J, the gap between germline ends came to 11 bases. The CDR3 spans 16 residues. The receptor was derived from a woman aged 80 or over with acute or convalescent COVID-19. The sample comprised peripheral blood. The rearrangement joins TRBV4-2 to TRBJ2-1; D uncertain. The CDR3 DNA follows: TGTGCCAGCAGCCAACAGAGACTGAGCTCCTACAATGAGCAGTTCTTC. This sequence encodes CASSQQRLSSYNEQFF.